This record covers a single TCR beta chain. Its antigen is unidentified. PCR involved 60 Vbeta and 13 Jbeta primers. TCRdb's copy holds only in-frame clones and misses some; the assay was immunoSEQ multiplex PCR. The data hold about 160,000 clones, with 70% to 85% observed a single time. These data belong to a study of cytomegalovirus exposure and HLA in healthy donors. Study outcomes and limitations: Sequences of the TCR beta chain were said to predict the HLA-A and HLA-B alleles of most subjects accurately. Analysis performed later showed TCR beta chains linked to HLA being more clonally expanded than equally common others. Over 150 TCR beta chains were listed as cytomegalovirus-associated.

Nominally healthy donors were sampled, though unrecorded immune exposures were likely. Germline V gene lookup returns CDR1 MDHEN and CDR2 SYDVKM. The CDR3 is 21 amino acids. V dropped 1 base and J dropped 3; count of bases not matched to a gene: 22. V gene TRBV28 combines with J gene TRBJ2-7, with TRBD2 identical over 9 bases. The TCR sequence derives from a man aged 40-55 years in good health and CMV-seronegative. The specimen was PBMCs. Here the CDR3 reads CASSLFGAARNIAGVSYEQYF. The CDR3 DNA reads as TGTGCCAGCAGTTTATTCGGTGCCGCCCGTAATATAGCGGGAGTCAGCTACGAGCAGTACTTC. The whole variable domain, filled in from reference TRBV28 and TRBJ2-7, reads DVKVTQSSRYLVKRTGEKVFLECVQDMDHENMFWYRQDPGLGLRLIYFSYDVKMKEKGDIPEGYSVSREKKERFSLILESASTNQTSMYLCASSLFGAARNIAGVSYEQYFGPGTRLTVT.